This TCR beta chain was profiled in a study of beta chain features in type 1 diabetes (dated by TCRdb to the late 2010s). Broadly, across the study: No differences in mean age, gender distribution, total cell number or subset yield were found between patients and healthy donors. A total of approximately 99,000,000 sorted cells were examined across all samples, and RNA yield correlated strongly with the number of cells per subset. The study compared TCRB repertoires of sorted circulating CD4+ T cell subsets between recently diagnosed type 1 diabetes patients and matched healthy donors. Naive and central memory subsets were obtained from all 28 donors, but regulatory and stem cell-like memory subsets were isolated from only 8 patients and roughly 8 healthy donors. What the research found in general, with its limitations: Only small numbers of individuals were included in the HLA sub-analyses, which left unresolved whether HLA type had any influence on TCRB rearrangement. Fewer insertions and more nucleotide deletions at VDJ recombination sites were observed in patients with type 1 diabetes, implying thymic rearrangement abnormalities. The naive, central memory and regulatory TCRB repertoires appeared to resemble one another more closely among patients than among healthy donors. In all four CD4+ subsets, TCRB CDR3 length was moderately but significantly shorter in type 1 diabetes patients. Because cDNA was sequenced instead of genomic DNA, activated cells with high expression could be over-represented, although the groups did not differ in activation or CD3 levels. Shorter templates might be favored by PCR, yet because patient and control samples were amplified and corrected together, any such skew would affect both groups equally.

This clone was seen more than once but under ten times. Its target antigen remains unknown. No much larger clonotype is one base removed from it; base qualities were not supplied. From each donor, a single peripheral blood sample of 90 to 150 mL on average was drawn into heparinised tubes. Naive, central memory, regulatory and stem cell-like memory CD4+ T cells were sorted on a BD FACSAria II using a panel including CD45RO, CCR7, CD25, CD127, CD95 and CD27. A purity above 95% was achieved for all sorted populations. PBMCs were separated immediately by Lymphoprep density gradient centrifugation and were stained directly, without being cultured. To minimize batch effects, samples were stained and sorted in pairs, one healthy donor with one patient per experiment. The germline V gene gives CDR1 as MDHEN and CDR2 as SYDVKM. The CDR3 numbers 13 residues from cysteine through phenylalanine. This entry keeps only the CDR3 DNA: 39 bases, framed from base 1. V drops 3 bases and J drops 5 bases, leaving 8 bases in between.

The entire amount of isolated RNA was reverse transcribed using the High Capacity cDNA Reverse Transcription Kit, so the sequenced TCRB transcripts were expressed ones. Deep immunoSEQ sequencing was performed on naive, central memory and regulatory T cell samples, with an average of around 3.5 million total reads per sample. Sorted cells were lysed in RLT buffer, and RNA was extracted using DNase-treated RNeasy Micro or Mini kits according to cell number. To prevent cross-contamination, every cell subset was processed on its own, while patient and healthy donor samples were processed together. Using the immunoSEQ multiplex PCR, TCRB sequences were amplified from cDNA into 87-bp fragments spanning the CDR3 region. Sequencing of the amplicons was done on the Illumina HiSeq platform. From the authors' description of their analysis: Synthetic template baselines were used to correct PCR bias computationally, reads within Hamming distance 2 were collapsed together, and singletons that could not be merged were discarded. Reads were aligned to IMGT to assign V, D and J genes, CDR3 length, and insertions or deletions at six rearrangement sites. Within each subset, clonotype counts were normalized to the number of sorted cells before true diversity and Gini coefficients were calculated with the tcR R package. The overlap coefficient, calculated on TCRB nucleotide sequences, was used to quantify repertoire sharing. Sourced from immuneACCESS, this table was stored by TCRdb with only in-frame sequences that have V and J called. A share of the clones is absent; for the studies checked, an unresolved V gene accounts for under half, and the remainder has no known explanation. The V and J calls and clone size are taken from that table; D and trimming were inferred from the DNA. The sample records roughly 140,000 clones, around a tenth of which are singletons. The ten largest clones represent more than 0.45% of the sample.

The TCR originated in a young man with type 1 diabetes. The rearrangement combines TRBV28 with TRBJ2-1, and possibly TRBD2, on 5 matching bases. The sample consisted of central memory CD4+ T cells from blood. The sequenced DNA: TGTGCCAGCAGTTTTACACTAGACAATGAGCAGTTCTTC. Its translation is CASSFTLDNEQFF. With the rest looked up from the reference TRBV28 and TRBJ2-1 genes rather than sequenced, the full variable domain is DVKVTQSSRYLVKRTGEKVFLECVQDMDHENMFWYRQDPGLGLRLIYFSYDVKMKEKGDIPEGYSVSREKKERFSLILESASTNQTSMYLCASSFTLDNEQFFGPGTRLTVL.